Shown below are 18 T cell receptor beta chains from a single sample sequenced in a study of shared clonotypes between healthy human individuals. Produced via immunoSEQ multiplex PCR; TCRdb's table is partial and in-frame only. The sample gives about 120,000 clones, approximately 70% of which show up once; approximately 23% is in the top ten. Sequencing used memory CD8+ T cells sorted from blood. Subset in this sample: CD45RO+ cells pooled with CCR7-negative TemRA cells. These receptors were obtained from a woman aged 25 to 39 in good health.

This chain connects TRBV5-6 to TRBJ1-5; tentative D call: TRBD1 (5 bases). The V and J ends lost 4 bases and 5 bases respectively, with 19 bases between them. CDR1 is SGHDT, CDR2 YYEEEE, per germline. CDR3 length equals 16 residues. As DNA, the CDR3 is TGTGCCAGCAGCCTTGGTTATGGGGCTGGTTATCAGCCCCAGCATTTT. Amino acids: CASSLGYGAGYQPQHF.

The chain is built from TRBV7-9 and TRBJ2-7, with D maybe TRBD1 (6 bases). Looked up from germline, CDR1 is SEHNR and CDR2 is FQNEAQ (reference sequence). The CDR3 has 15 residues. Between the trimmed V and J ends, which lost 1 base and 3 bases, there was a span of 13 bases. The CDR3 DNA sequence: TGTGCCAGCAGCTTAGTCCTACAGGGAGACTACGAGCAGTACTTC. As protein: CASSLVLQGDYEQYF.

The chain employs TRBV28 and TRBJ1-2; D is possibly TRBD1 (6 bases). CDR1 and CDR2 (germline): MDHEN, SYDVKM. The CDR3 runs 16 residues. V dropped 3 bases and J dropped 5 bases, with 19 bases sitting between them. CDR3 amino acids: CASSLHQAPGAYGYTF. Here the CDR3 DNA reads TGTGCCAGCAGTTTGCACCAAGCGCCGGGGGCGTATGGCTACACCTTC.

This clone was seen a single time. V and J are TRBV10-3 and TRBJ2-7, with D perhaps assigned TRBD1 or TRBD2 (6 bases each). Per the germline V gene, CDR1 is ENHRY and CDR2 is SYGVKD. V was trimmed by 7 bases and J by 4 bases, leaving 17 bases between them. CDR3 length: 14 residues. Written as DNA, the CDR3 is TGTGCCATCACCGAGGGTGAGGGGGGATACGAGCAGTACTTC. It encodes CAITEGEGGYEQYF.

A few counts support this clone. The rearrangement joins TRBV11-3 to TRBJ2-7, with D perhaps matching TRBD1 (5 bases). The CDR3 sequence is 12 residues long. The V and J ends lost 2 bases and 6 bases respectively, with 8 bases between them. Germline CDR1 reads SGHNT; CDR2 reads YENEEA. The CDR3: CASSLTGSEQYF. CDR3 nucleotide sequence: TGTGCCAGCAGCTTAACAGGAAGCGAGCAGTACTTC.

This chain joins TRBV5-6 and TRBJ2-7, with 13 bases matching TRBD2. CDR3 length: 19 residues. From germline, CDR1 is SGHDT and CDR2 YYEEEE. V shed 3 bases and J 4 bases; nucleotides not matched to a gene: 16. In DNA, the CDR3 is TGTGCCAGCAGCTCCCGACCGGGACTAGCGGGAAGGCAAGTATACGAGCAGTACTTC. This encodes CASSSRPGLAGRQVYEQYF.

The rearrangement links TRBV27 to TRBJ1-6, with 8 bases that match TRBD1. There are 14 residues in the CDR3. Germline V gives CDR1 MNHEY, CDR2 SMNVEV (reference sequence). V gave up 9 bases and J gave up 8 bases; unmatched junction bases: 9. The DNA for the CDR3 is TGTGCCAGTAGACAGGGGCTACCGGATTCACCCCTCCACTTT. It encodes CASRQGLPDSPLHF.

The rearrangement uses TRBV4-1 and TRBJ1-1; TRBD1 might be the D (6 bases). CDR1 and CDR2 (germline): MGHRA, YSYEKL. The CDR3 totals 17 residues. The germline V and J ends were trimmed by 3 bases and 5 bases, with 22 bases remaining between them. In nucleotides, the CDR3 is TGCGCCAGCAGCCAGCGCCTCGGGACAAGGGGAGGAACTGAAGCTTTCTTT. Its protein is CASSQRLGTRGGTEAFF.

The gene calls are TRBV5-1 and TRBJ1-4; D is unresolved. CDR1 is SGHRS, CDR2 YFSETQ, per germline. The CDR3 has 15 amino acids. V lost 0 bases, J lost 6 bases, and 12 bases lay in between. CDR3 in DNA: TGCGCCAGCAGCTTGGCCACCCAGCCAGATGAAAAACTGTTTTTT. Translating it yields CASSLATQPDEKLFF.

This clone was seen at least ten times. The chain recombines TRBV19 with TRBJ2-7; D is ambiguous. The CDR3 spans 14 residues. V was clipped by 4 bases and J by 5 bases, with 15 bases between them. The germline V gene has CDR1 LNHDA and CDR2 SQIVND (reference sequence). The CDR3 DNA follows: TGTGCCAGTAGTACCTGGATGGGGTTCGACGAGCAGTACTTC. It is translated as CASSTWMGFDEQYF.

In this sample, this clone turned up many times. V usage is TRBV6-4 and J usage is TRBJ2-2; D gene ambiguous. Per the germline V gene, CDR1 is MRHNA and CDR2 is SNTAGT. Deletions cut 0 bases from V and 0 bases from J, with 11 bases between. The CDR3 length is 17 residues. In DNA, the CDR3 is TGTGCCAGCAGTGACTCGATAGCAGATCCGAACACCGGGGAGCTGTTTTTT. Translation: CASSDSIADPNTGELFF.

This clone was observed at least ten times. CDR3 in DNA: TGTGCCAGCACTGGGACTAGCGGGAGCCGAAGCACAGATACGCAGTATTTT. Its translation: CASTGTSGSRSTDTQYF. The chain is built from TRBV25-1 and TRBJ2-3; TRBD2 aligns across 14 bases. The ends lost 7 bases at V and 0 bases at J; junction bases unmatched: 6. Looked up from germline, CDR1 is MGHDK and CDR2 is SYGVNS. This CDR3 region has 17 residues.

The chain is built from TRBV7-2 and TRBJ2-1; unclear D gene. CDR1 is SGHTA and CDR2 is FQGNSA in the germline V gene. The CDR3 runs to 14 residues. Trimming left V 1 base short and J 4 bases short, with 8 bases between. The CDR3, as DNA: TGTGCCAGCAGCTTAGAATCTGGGTACAATGAGCAGTTCTTC. Translating it yields CASSLESGYNEQFF.

CDR3 in DNA: TGTGCCAGCAGCTTAGACAGTACTAATGAAAAACTGTTTTTT. This encodes CASSLDSTNEKLFF. The chain joins TRBV7-8 to TRBJ1-4; D uncertain. The CDR3 runs to 14 residues. Trimming removed 1 base from V and 2 bases from J, with 5 bases in between. CDR1 SGHVS and CDR2 FQNEAQ come from the germline V gene.

The chain links TRBV15 to TRBJ2-3, with a tentative D call TRBD2 (6 bases). The CDR3 runs to 15 residues. Germline assignment: CDR1 LNHNV and CDR2 YYDKDF (reference sequence). The ends were cut back, 0 bases at V and 6 bases at J, with 13 bases in the middle. The CDR3 protein is CATSRDRGSLDTQYF. CDR3 nucleotides: TGTGCCACCAGCAGAGATCGGGGGAGCTTGGATACGCAGTATTTT.

This sequence joins TRBV28 and TRBJ2-7, with no clear D. V was cut by 6 bases and J by 3 bases, with 24 bases left in between. CDR1 and CDR2 from the germline V gene are MDHEN and SYDVKM. This CDR3 is 17 amino acids long. The CDR3 loop is CASSSILDGPERYEQYF. CDR3 in DNA: TGTGCCAGCAGCTCTATCTTGGACGGCCCCGAACGCTACGAGCAGTACTTC.

The chain links TRBV6-6 to TRBJ2-7, with D possibly TRBD2 on 6 matching bases. The CDR3 runs 16 residues. V lost 4 bases and J 0 bases, leaving 16 bases between the germline ends. Germline loops: CDR1 MNHNY, CDR2 SVGAGI (reference sequence). CDR3 nucleotides: TGTGCCAGCAGTTCCCCGGGGGTAATGGGCTCCTACGAGCAGTACTTC. Translating it yields CASSSPGVMGSYEQYF.

The J gene is TRBJ1-1, the V gene TRBV7-6; D is undetermined. Trimming stripped 1 base from V and 0 bases from J, with 12 bases between. The length of the CDR3 is 16 residues. Germline V gene sequence: CDR1 SGHVS, CDR2 FNYEAQ. In DNA, the CDR3 is TGTGCCAGCAGCTTAGAGGTGCTGAGCTTGAACACTGAAGCTTTCTTT. Translation: CASSLEVLSLNTEAFF.